The clone carrying this T cell receptor (beta chain) was seen a handful of times. This sample was included in a study of identical twins' blood T cells. CDR3 length: 13 residues. V was trimmed by 5 bases and J by 1 base, leaving 12 bases between them. The germline V gene encodes CDR1 SQVTM and CDR2 ANQGSEA. Sample barcodes were added at both library ends during cDNA synthesis. From the 5' RACE reads, TCRdb called clonotypes with MiXCR, one entry per CDR3 protein. The sample has about 370,000 distinct CDR3 sequences, 25% to 35% seen once. Input material: PBMCs. The sequence came from a woman aged 18 to 49 in good health. The chain employs TRBV29-1 and TRBJ2-7; D is unresolved. The CDR3 DNA sequence: TGCAGCGTTCGACGGTTGTCTTCCTACGAGCAGTACTTC. The encoded protein is CSVRRLSSYEQYF.